Listed here are 24 T cell receptor beta chains from one sample, sequenced in a study of blood T cell repertoires in COVID-19. Data came from immunoSEQ multiplex PCR; TCRdb stores just in-frame clones and leaves some out. The sample records around 200,000 clones, about nine tenths being singletons. Sequenced material: peripheral blood. Source of these receptors: a man younger than 45 with acute or convalescent COVID-19.

The chain combines TRBV5-1 with TRBJ1-5; D is perhaps TRBD1 (5 bases). The CDR3 extends over 15 amino acids. Trimming took off 0 bases at V and 6 bases at J, with 13 bases between the two ends. The germline CDR1 and CDR2 sequences are SGHRS and YFSETQ. The CDR3 DNA follows: TGCGCCAGCAGCTTGGATTCGGACATCAGTCAGCCCCAGCATTTT. It specifies CASSLDSDISQPQHF. Full variable domain (remainder filled in from reference TRBV5-1 and TRBJ1-5): KAGVTQTPRYLIKTRGQQVTLSCSPISGHRSVSWYQQTPGQGLQFLFEYFSETQRNKGNFPGRFSGRQFSNSRSEMNVSTLELGDSALYLCASSLDSDISQPQHFGDGTRLSIL.

The gene calls are TRBV28 and TRBJ2-6; 9 nucleotides align to TRBD1. This CDR3 is built from 16 residues. Germline V gene lookup returns CDR1 MDHEN and CDR2 SYDVKM. The V and J ends lost 8 bases and 1 base, in that order; junction bases with no gene match: 6. DNA of the CDR3: TGTGCCAGCTTGGGGACAGGGAAATCTGGGGCCAACGTCCTGACTTTC. Amino acids: CASLGTGKSGANVLTF.

The sample holds a few counts of this clone. The V and J genes are TRBV9 and TRBJ1-1; tentative D call: TRBD1 (6 bases). CDR3 length: 18 amino acids. In germline, CDR1 is SGDLS, CDR2 YYNGEE. The germline V and J ends were trimmed by 7 bases and 0 bases, with 25 bases remaining between them. In DNA, the CDR3 is TGTGCCAGCTCCCGCAAAGGGGGTCCAGAGTCAATGAACACTGAAGCTTTCTTT. As protein: CASSRKGGPESMNTEAFF.

V and J are TRBV6-5 and TRBJ1-1; TRBD1 might be the D (5 bases). There are 13 residues in the CDR3. The germline gives CDR1 MNHEY, CDR2 SVGAGI. V lost 4 bases, J lost 1 base, and 7 bases lay in between. CDR3 residues: CASSSRGNTEAFF. CDR3 nucleotides: TGTGCCAGCAGTTCTAGGGGGAACACTGAAGCTTTCTTT.

The V call is TRBV7-9, the J call TRBJ2-7, with D possibly matching TRBD1 (6 bases). This CDR3 has 17 residues. V lost 4 bases, J lost 3 bases, and 22 bases lay in between. Germline assignment: CDR1 SEHNR and CDR2 FQNEAQ (reference sequence). The CDR3 DNA reads as TGTGCCAGCAGCTGGAACGGGGACATTGAAGGCCTCTACGAGCAGTACTTC. Amino acid sequence: CASSWNGDIEGLYEQYF.

The chain links TRBV19 to TRBJ2-1; 7 bases fit TRBD1. CDR1 and CDR2 from the germline V gene are LNHDA and SQIVND (reference sequence). The CDR3 is 13 amino acids. J gave up 15 bases and V 5 bases, and 13 bases lay outside the gene matches. CDR3 residues: CASSPPYRGARFF. The CDR3 coding sequence is TGTGCCAGTAGTCCTCCCTACAGGGGAGCGCGGTTCTTC.

The rearrangement uses TRBV18 and TRBJ2-5; maybe TRBD1 (6 bases). The V gene's germline CDR1 is KGHSH and CDR2 LQKENI. The CDR3 contains 15 residues. V was clipped by 5 bases and J by 4 bases, with 17 bases between them. The CDR3 DNA follows: TGTGCCAGCTCATCGACAGGACCCCCCATAGAGACCCAGTACTTC. This sequence encodes CASSSTGPPIETQYF.

This chain links TRBV18 with TRBJ1-3; D is unclear. CDR1 KGHSH and CDR2 LQKENI come from the germline V gene. Trimming removed 0 bases from V and 3 bases from J, with 3 bases in between. The CDR3 loop spans 13 amino acids. CDR3 residues: CASSPPYGNTIYF. The CDR3 DNA is TGTGCCAGCTCACCACCCTATGGAAACACCATATATTTT.

The DNA of the CDR3 is TGTGCCAGCAGGAGGGACATTCATAATTCACCCCTCCACTTT. Its translation is CASRRDIHNSPLHF. V and J are TRBV9 and TRBJ1-6; a possible D gene is TRBD1 (6 bases). V lost 5 bases to trimming and J lost 5 bases, with 11 bases between them. Germline CDR1 is SGDLS and CDR2 is YYNGEE. The CDR3 is 14 residues long.

This chain joins TRBV30 and TRBJ1-5; perhaps TRBD1 as D (5 bases). Trimming stripped 4 bases from V and 7 bases from J, with 11 bases between. Looked up from germline, CDR1 is GTSNPN and CDR2 is SVGIG (reference sequence). This CDR3 contains 12 residues. CDR3 DNA sequence: TGTGCCTGGAAAATTCAGGGACAGCCCCAGCATTTT. This codes for CAWKIQGQPQHF. Complete variable domain (other parts from reference TRBV30 and TRBJ1-5): SQTIHQWPATLVQPVGSPLSLECTVEGTSNPNLYWYRQAAGRGLQLLFYSVGIGQISSEVPQNLSASRPQDRQFILSSKKLLLSDSGFYLCAWKIQGQPQHFGDGTRLSIL.

In nucleotides, the CDR3 is TGTGCCTGGAGTAACCGACAGTATAATTCACCCCTCCACTTT. It is translated as CAWSNRQYNSPLHF. This sequence joins TRBV30 and TRBJ1-6; a weak D match, TRBD1 (5 bases). This CDR3 has 14 amino acids. Germline-derived CDR1 and CDR2 are GTSNPN and SVGIG (reference sequence). V was clipped by 2 bases and J by 4 bases, with 9 bases between them.

This chain links TRBV14 with TRBJ2-5; the D is unclear. The CDR3 has 14 residues. Germline-derived CDR1 and CDR2 are SGHDN and FVKESK. V was cut by 1 base and J by 1 base, with 7 bases left in between. CDR3 region: CASSQGGTQETQYF. CDR3 DNA sequence: TGTGCCAGCAGCCAAGGAGGAACCCAAGAGACCCAGTACTTC.

This rearrangement joins TRBV15 to TRBJ2-3; 7 nucleotides align to TRBD1. The V gene end was trimmed by 4 bases and the J gene end by 5 bases; junction bases not matched to a gene: 9. The CDR3 extends over 15 amino acids. From germline, CDR1 is LNHNV and CDR2 YYDKDF (reference sequence). CDR3: CATSTPGQTVDTQYF. The CDR3 DNA is TGTGCCACCAGCACGCCGGGACAGACTGTAGATACGCAGTATTTT.

The DNA for the CDR3 is TGCGCCAGCAGCTTGACAGTGACCGGGGAGCTGTTTTTT. Amino acid sequence: CASSLTVTGELFF. This chain links TRBV5-1 with TRBJ2-2; D gene ambiguous. Per the germline V gene, CDR1 is SGHRS and CDR2 is YFSETQ. Trimming shortened V by 1 base and J by 5 bases, and 6 bases separated the two germline ends. The CDR3 loop spans 13 amino acids.

In DNA form, the CDR3 reads TGCAGCGCTAAAGACAGGGATCCAAGCTATGGCTACACCTTC. The encoded protein is CSAKDRDPSYGYTF. The rearrangement joins TRBV29-1 to TRBJ1-2; 7 nucleotides match TRBD1. CDR1 is SQVTM and CDR2 is ANQGSEA in the germline V gene. J was trimmed by 4 bases and V by 7 bases; bases with no gene match: 12. This CDR3 region has 14 residues. Drawing the rest from reference TRBV29-1 and TRBJ1-2, the complete variable domain is SAVISQKPSRDICQRGTSLTIQCQVDSQVTMMFWYRQQPGQSLTLIATANQGSEATYESGFVIDKFPISRPNLTFSTLTVSNMSPEDSSIYLCSAKDRDPSYGYTFGSGTRLTVV.

The V gene is TRBV19, the J gene TRBJ2-2; possible D gene TRBD2, 6 bases. The V gene lost 7 bases and the J gene lost 7 bases, with 13 bases spanning the gap. This CDR3 region has 13 residues. Germline values: CDR1 LNHDA, CDR2 SQIVND (reference sequence). CDR3 DNA sequence: TGTGCCAGTACCGGGACTTATTTCGGGGAGCTGTTTTTT. This gives the protein CASTGTYFGELFF.

The chain is built from TRBV28 and TRBJ1-2; no definite D call. CDR1 and CDR2 (germline): MDHEN, SYDVKM. Trimming shortened V by 6 bases and J by 8 bases, and 25 bases separated the two germline ends. The CDR3 has 16 amino acids. The CDR3 sequence: CASSLQTGPEVVGYTF. CDR3 coding DNA: TGTGCCAGCAGCCTGCAAACCGGCCCCGAGGTAGTAGGCTACACCTTC.

The chain couples TRBV4-2 to TRBJ2-1, with D tentatively TRBD2 (5 bases). Germline V CDR1 and CDR2: LGHNA, YNFKEQ. V was pared by 0 bases and J by 9 bases, with 6 bases between. The CDR3 has 12 amino acids. The CDR3 DNA reads as TGTGCCAGCAGCCAAGAACTAGGTGAGCAGTTCTTC. Residues: CASSQELGEQFF.

V usage is TRBV19 and J usage is TRBJ2-7; D may be TRBD1 (7 bases). The CDR3 has 15 residues. Per the germline V gene, CDR1 is LNHDA and CDR2 is SQIVND (reference sequence). With 5 bases removed from V and 0 bases from J, the gap between germline ends came to 14 bases. Here the CDR3 DNA reads TGTGCCAGTAGTGCCCGGAGGGGGCACTCCTACGAGCAGTACTTC. It encodes CASSARRGHSYEQYF.

The J gene is TRBJ1-6, the V gene TRBV25-1, with 7 bases that match TRBD1. Germline V gene lookup returns CDR1 MGHDK and CDR2 SYGVNS. This CDR3 contains 17 residues. Trimming took 5 bases from V and 9 from J; bases not matched to a gene: 16. CDR3 in DNA: TGTGCCAGCAGTCCCAGTTACAGGGGAATGGTCAGTTCACCCCTCCACTTT. This gives the protein CASSPSYRGMVSSPLHF.

The CDR3, as DNA: TGTGCCAGCTCACCACGGACTAGCGGGGGGTCCCAAGAGACCCAGTACTTC. Its protein is CASSPRTSGGSQETQYF. V gene TRBV18 combines with J gene TRBJ2-5; TRBD2 matches 14 bases. The CDR3 runs to 17 residues. J lost 1 base, V lost 1 base, and 2 bases had no gene match. CDR1 is KGHSH, CDR2 LQKENI, per germline.

The gene calls are TRBV14 and TRBJ2-7, with D possibly TRBD1 on 5 matching bases. This CDR3 is built from 13 residues. The germline V gene has CDR1 SGHDN and CDR2 FVKESK. Trimming pared 4 bases from V and 3 bases from J, leaving 10 bases between. DNA of the CDR3: TGTGCCAGCAGCCCCATTGACAGCTACGAGCAGTACTTC. Its protein product is CASSPIDSYEQYF.

The chain combines TRBV9 with TRBJ2-5; 9 bases match TRBD1. Looked up from germline, CDR1 is SGDLS and CDR2 is YYNGEE. The CDR3 contains 13 residues. V shed 3 bases, J shed 4 bases, and the junction held 1 base outside the gene matches. CDR3 bases: TGTGCCAGCAGCGAGGGACAGGGAGAGACCCAGTACTTC. Encoded protein: CASSEGQGETQYF.

V gene TRBV5-8 combines with J gene TRBJ1-3, with a tentative D call TRBD1 (5 bases). The CDR3 is 17 residues long. Germline V gene lookup returns CDR1 SGHTS and CDR2 YDEGEE. V lost 4 bases, J lost 0 bases, and 17 bases lay in between. The CDR3 DNA follows: TGTGCCAGCAGCACTAGCCCGGGACGCTTCTCTGGAAACACCATATATTTT. It translates to CASSTSPGRFSGNTIYF.